Below, 2 T cell receptor beta chains from the same sample are listed, as sequenced in a study of a mutant IDH1 vaccine in newly diagnosed glioma. The time point was: week 35, safety follow-up. Each vaccine dose was 300 ug of mutant IDH1 20-mer peptide, with topical imiquimod. The data were produced by immunoSEQ multiplex PCR, yet TCRdb's version contains in-frame clones alone and is incomplete. The sample has approximately 60,000 clones; roughly four fifths are singletons. These receptors have no known antigen. The starting material was PBMCs, obtained from a glioma patient whose treatment included an IDH1 peptide vaccine. The receptors shown here come from a man between 45 and 60 years old with glioma.

This chain uses TRBV18 with TRBJ2-2, with TRBD1 matching over 7 bases. CDR1 KGHSH and CDR2 LQKENI come from the germline V gene. J lost 6 bases, V lost 5 bases, and 3 bases had no gene match. This CDR3 region has 13 residues. The CDR3 sequence is CASSNQGAGELFF. As DNA, the CDR3 is TGTGCCAGCTCAAATCAGGGGGCCGGGGAGCTGTTTTTT. Variable domain in full (rest from reference TRBV18 and TRBJ2-2): NAGVMQNPRHLVRRRGQEARLRCSPMKGHSHVYWYRQLPEEGLKFMVYLQKENIIDESGMPKERFSAEFPKEGPSILRIQQVVRGDSAAYFCASSNQGAGELFFGEGSRLTVL.

The V and J genes are TRBV5-6 and TRBJ1-6, with D unresolved. The germline CDR1 and CDR2 sequences are SGHDT and YYEEEE. V lost 4 bases, J lost 7 bases, and 6 bases lay in between. CDR3 length: 12 amino acids. As DNA, the CDR3 is TGTGCCAGCAGCGTAGGGAATTCACCCCTCCACTTT. It is translated as CASSVGNSPLHF.